This T cell receptor beta chain stems from a study of T cell repertoires in cytomegalovirus infection. Details on this clonotype: The antigen is not known.

From the reads, TCRdb called clonotypes with MiXCR, one entry per CDR3 protein. The sample lists roughly 200,000 distinct CDR3 sequences; 35% to 40% were seen once. This clonotype was sampled from a human donor in good health (CMV status not recorded). Some clones in this sample may be carry-over from other donors' samples. The material sequenced was CD8+ T cells from cultured PBMCs, taken from culture after CMV antigen stimulation.

CDR3 nucleotides: TGTGCCAGCAGCGCCTTACAGGGGGCCCTGGAGGGGGAGACCCAGTACTTC. It translates to CASSALQGALEGETQYF. The rearrangement uses TRBV9 and TRBJ2-5; 9 nucleotides line up with TRBD1. The V and J ends lost 3 bases and 5 bases, in that order; junction bases with no gene match: 14. CDR3 length equals 17 residues. Germline V CDR1 and CDR2: SGDLS, YYNGEE.